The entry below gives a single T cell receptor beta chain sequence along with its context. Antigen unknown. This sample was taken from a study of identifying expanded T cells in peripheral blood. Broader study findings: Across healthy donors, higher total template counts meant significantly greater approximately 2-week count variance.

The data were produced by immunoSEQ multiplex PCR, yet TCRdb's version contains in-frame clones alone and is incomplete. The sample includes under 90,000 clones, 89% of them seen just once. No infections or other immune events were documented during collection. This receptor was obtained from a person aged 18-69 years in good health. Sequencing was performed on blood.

This chain's CDR3 is CASSLEGADTQYF. The CDR3 DNA reads TGCGCCAGCAGCTTGGAGGGGGCAGATACGCAGTATTTT. J is TRBJ2-3 and V is TRBV5-1, with D possibly TRBD1 on 6 matching bases. The germline CDR1 and CDR2 sequences are SGHRS and YFSETQ. Trimming pared 0 bases from V and 4 bases from J, leaving 6 bases between. The CDR3 is 13 residues long. Full variable domain (remainder filled in from reference TRBV5-1 and TRBJ2-3): KAGVTQTPRYLIKTRGQQVTLSCSPISGHRSVSWYQQTPGQGLQFLFEYFSETQRNKGNFPGRFSGRQFSNSRSEMNVSTLELGDSALYLCASSLEGADTQYFGPGTRLTVL.